One sample yielded the 3 T cell receptor beta chains listed below, sequenced in a study of shared clonotypes between healthy human individuals. Some clones are missing from TCRdb's copy, which holds only in-frame ones; the method was immunoSEQ multiplex PCR. The table lists fewer than 400,000 clones, 74% of them singletons. The source material was memory CD4+ T cells sorted from blood. Subset noted: CD45RA-negative fraction. Every receptor here comes from a young man in good health.

V is TRBV11-3 and J is TRBJ2-5; unclear D gene. Per the germline V gene, CDR1 is SGHNT and CDR2 is YENEEA. Deletions cut 2 bases from V and 0 bases from J, with 4 bases between. The CDR3 spans 13 residues. CDR3 protein: CASSLYDQETQYF. In DNA, the CDR3 is TGTGCCAGCAGCTTATATGACCAAGAGACCCAGTACTTC. Looking up the rest from reference TRBV11-3 and TRBJ2-5 gives the full variable domain: EAGVVQSPRYKIIEKKQPVAFWCNPISGHNTLYWYLQNLGQGPELLIRYENEEAVDDSQLPKDRFSAERLKGVDSTLKIQPAELGDSAVYLCASSLYDQETQYFGPGTRLLVL.

The chain is built from TRBV5-5 and TRBJ2-1; no reliable D call. CDR1 SGHKS and CDR2 YYEKEE come from the germline V gene (reference sequence). The V end lost 0 bases, the J end lost 10 bases, and 11 bases lay between the germline ends. The CDR3 runs 13 residues. In DNA, the CDR3 is TGTGCCAGCAGCTTGGGGATGCTGAACGAGCAGTTCTTC. It translates to CASSLGMLNEQFF.

CDR3 nucleotide sequence: TGCGCCAGCGCAGGACAGGGCGTCGACAATGAGCAGTTCTTC. This translates into CASAGQGVDNEQFF. V gene TRBV5-1 combines with J gene TRBJ2-1; 8 bases match TRBD1. J was trimmed by 5 bases and V by 7 bases; bases with no gene match: 8. The CDR3 has 14 residues. Germline CDR1 is SGHRS and CDR2 is YFSETQ.